Below, 15 T cell receptor beta chains from the same sample are listed, as sequenced in a study of response to subunit inactivated influenza vaccine (dated by TCRdb to between 2017 and 2018). Receptors were amplified or captured by RT-PCR. Sequencing relied on an Illumina HiSeq 2500. TCRdb reran the public reads through fastp at Q25 and MiXCR, keeping productive beta chains. Entries that share a CDR3 protein sequence are merged under the most common genes and DNA. For this sample there are over 650,000 distinct CDR3 sequences; about 18% appear just once. The ten largest clonotypes hold about a tenth of the sample. This specimen was PBMCs from blood, taken more than 4 days after vaccination. All receptors come from a man between 45 and 60 years old who received an inactivated influenza vaccine. Donor details come from another sample of the same person, matched by shared clones.

This clonotype has at least ten counts. V and J are TRBV24-1 and TRBJ2-7; D not resolved. The V end lost 1 base, the J end lost 3 bases, and 9 bases lay between the germline ends. This CDR3 is built from 14 residues. Germline V lookup: CDR1 KGHDR, CDR2 SFDVKD. CDR3 in DNA: TGTGCCACCAGTGATTTTCTCCAGTGCTACGAGCAGTACTTC. It encodes CATSDFLQCYEQYF.

There are a few counts of this clonotype. V and J are TRBV7-2 and TRBJ1-2; 10 positions agree with TRBD1. The germline V gene encodes CDR1 SGHTA and CDR2 FQGNSA. The CDR3 is made up of 16 amino acids. The J segment lost 4 bases and the V segment lost 5 bases, leaving 10 bases of the junction unmatched. CDR3 coding DNA: TGTGCCAGCAGCACGCTTACCGGGACAGGGGCCTATGGCTACACCTTC. Protein product: CASSTLTGTGAYGYTF. Together with reference TRBV7-2 and TRBJ1-2, the CDR3 gives the full variable domain: GAGVSQSPSNKVTEKGKDVELRCDPISGHTALYWYRQSLGQGLEFLIYFQGNSAPDKSGLPSDRFSAERTGGSVSTLTIQRTQQEDSAVYLCASSTLTGTGAYGYTFGSGTRLTVV.

This clonotype occurred a few times. V and J are TRBV5-1 and TRBJ1-1; no clear D gene. Germline CDR1 reads SGHRS; CDR2 reads YFSETQ. V dropped 1 base and J dropped 0 bases, with 7 bases sitting between them. The CDR3 length is 14 residues. DNA for the CDR3: TGCGCCAGCAGCTTGAACGCCGTGAACACTGAAGCTTTCTTT. Protein sequence: CASSLNAVNTEAFF.

The chain links TRBV20-1 to TRBJ1-4, with 7 bases fitting TRBD1. The CDR3 consists of 14 residues. J gave up 7 bases and V 6 bases, and 11 bases lay outside the gene matches. Germline CDR1 is DFQATT and CDR2 is SNEGSKA (reference sequence). The CDR3 DNA reads as TGCAGTGCCGGTACAGGGGAATGGAGTGAAAAACTGTTTTTT. Amino acids: CSAGTGEWSEKLFF.

This clonotype was counted only a few times. The chain links TRBV20-1 to TRBJ2-1; tentative D call: TRBD2 (5 bases). Trimming cost V 4 bases and J 5 bases, with 12 bases left between them. The CDR3 runs to 13 residues. Germline V gene data show CDR1 as DFQATT and CDR2 as SNEGSKA (reference sequence). CDR3 nucleotide sequence: TGCAGTGCTAAAAGGACTCTAAACAATGAGCAGTTCTTC. Its protein product is CSAKRTLNNEQFF.

This rearrangement joins TRBV4-3 to TRBJ2-7; D might be TRBD1 (5 bases). The V and J ends lost 1 base and 3 bases respectively, with 10 bases between them. Per the germline V gene, CDR1 is LGHNA and CDR2 is YSLEER. The length of the CDR3 is 14 residues. Written as DNA, the CDR3 is TGCGCCAGCAGCCAAGGTTCTCAGGGCTACGAGCAGTACTTC. Its translation is CASSQGSQGYEQYF.

In this sample, this clonotype turned up many times. The rearrangement uses TRBV29-1 and TRBJ2-1; 14 bases are a match to TRBD2. The V segment lost 4 bases and the J segment 7 bases; nucleotides outside the gene matches: 6. CDR3 length equals 15 residues. CDR1 and CDR2 (germline): SQVTM, ANQGSEA. The CDR3: CSVGGLAGEKNEQFF. CDR3 nucleotide sequence: TGCAGCGTTGGGGGACTAGCGGGAGAAAAGAATGAGCAGTTCTTC.

In this sample, this clonotype turned up a few times. J is TRBJ2-1 and V is TRBV12-3 or TRBV12-4; TRBD2 matches at 7 bases. CDR3 length: 14 amino acids. The V gene end was trimmed by 4 bases and the J gene end by 8 bases; junction bases not matched to a gene: 8. CDR3 protein: CASSSRTSWHEQFF. DNA of the CDR3: TGTGCCAGCAGTTCAAGGACTAGTTGGCATGAGCAGTTCTTC.

This clonotype has ten or more counts. The chain uses TRBV3-1 and TRBJ2-2; 8 nucleotides line up with TRBD1. Trimming cost V 4 bases and J 3 bases; bases outside gene matches: 16. The CDR3 runs to 19 residues. CDR1 and CDR2 (germline): LGHDT, YNNKEL (reference sequence). The CDR3 loop reads CASSPPYWDRRRHTGELFF. The CDR3 DNA reads as TGTGCCAGCAGCCCCCCTTACTGGGACAGGAGACGCCACACCGGGGAGCTGTTTTTT.

In this sample, this clonotype turned up once. The chain has TRBV18 and TRBJ2-7; D possibly corresponds to TRBD1 (5 bases). The CDR3 loop spans 13 amino acids. Deletions cut 1 base from V and 5 bases from J, with 9 bases between. Germline CDR1 reads KGHSH; CDR2 reads LQKENI. CDR3 amino acids: CASSPQAGNEQYF. CDR3 nucleotide sequence: TGTGCCAGCTCACCACAGGCAGGGAACGAGCAGTACTTC.

This clonotype was observed many times. This rearrangement joins TRBV6-1 to TRBJ1-5, with TRBD1 matching 7 bases. Germline loops: CDR1 MNHNS, CDR2 SASEGT. This CDR3 has 14 residues. J gave up 2 bases and V 6 bases, and 4 bases lay outside the gene matches. CDR3 region: CASSGQVGNQPQHF. CDR3 bases: TGTGCCAGCAGCGGACAGGTCGGCAATCAGCCCCAGCATTTT.

This clonotype has more than one count but fewer than ten. The chain has TRBV20-1 and TRBJ2-7; D is possibly TRBD1 or TRBD2 (5 bases each). Germline values: CDR1 DFQATT, CDR2 SNEGSKA (reference sequence). V gave up 3 bases and J gave up 3 bases, with 15 bases separating them. There are 14 residues in the CDR3. This CDR3 reads CSARPPGRNYEQYF. The CDR3 DNA reads as TGCAGTGCTAGGCCCCCGGGACGCAACTACGAGCAGTACTTC.

In its sample, this clonotype was seen a few times. The chain couples TRBV2 to TRBJ2-3; the match to TRBD2 covers 12 bases. The CDR3 runs 18 residues. Germline trimming cut 5 bases from V and 5 bases from J; bases unmatched to any gene: 14. CDR1 and CDR2 (germline): SNHLY, FYNNEI. CDR3 nucleotides: TGTGCCAGCAGTCCGAGTCCGACTAGCGGGAGTTCCGTAGATACGCAGTATTTT. Encoded protein: CASSPSPTSGSSVDTQYF.

Concerning this clonotype itself: A much larger clone differs from this one at a single base, so this may be a read error. The chain uses TRBV12-3 or TRBV12-4 and TRBJ2-5; maybe TRBD1 (5 bases). The CDR3 contains 14 residues. V lost 6 bases and J 2 bases, leaving 13 bases between the germline ends. CDR3 loop: CASSRQRRQETQYF. CDR3 DNA sequence: TGTGCCAGCAGCCGACAGCGCCGGCAAGAGACCCAGTACTTC.

The rearrangement joins TRBV10-3 to TRBJ2-3; unclear D gene. CDR1 is ENHRY and CDR2 is SYGVKD in the germline V gene. V was trimmed by 3 bases and J by 1 base, leaving 14 bases between them. The CDR3 is 16 amino acids. The CDR3 loop is CAISDRGQTGTDTQYF. As DNA, the CDR3 is TGTGCCATCAGTGATAGAGGCCAAACGGGCACAGATACGCAGTATTTT.